This T cell receptor (beta chain) was retrieved from a study of shared clonotypes between healthy human individuals. Across the whole study: Each donor's CD4 naive and CD4 memory cells filled three plates apiece, CD8 naive two, and CD8 memory one.

Worth noting for this clone: Its target is unknown.

The donor cohort consisted entirely of Caucasian adults residing in Nashville, Tennessee. Method: immunoSEQ multiplex PCR; TCRdb's copy keeps in-frame clones and lacks some. The table includes 950,000 to 1,100,000 clones, 65% to 75% detected once. Study results and caveats: Across subsets, estimated richness was generally greater for naive than for memory populations.

The TCR sequence derives from a man between 18 and 35 years old in good health. The material sequenced was memory CD4+ T cells sorted from blood. Documented subset: CD45RA-negative fraction.

CDR3 loop: CASTSGRGLGNEQFF. CDR3 sequence (DNA): TGTGCCAGCACCTCGGGCCGTGGATTAGGGAATGAGCAGTTCTTC. This rearrangement joins TRBV11-2 to TRBJ2-1; D call uncertain. Germline CDR1 is SGHAT and CDR2 is FQNNGV. V was trimmed by 7 bases and J by 7 bases, leaving 20 bases between them. This CDR3 contains 15 residues.